The TCR beta chain under discussion was sequenced for a study of blood T cell repertoires in COVID-19. Assay used: immunoSEQ multiplex PCR; TCRdb lists only in-frame clones, some missing. Among hundreds of thousands of clones, roughly nine tenths were seen once, and the ten largest hold around 2.7%. This clone was counted once. This sequence was found in a man between 60 and 75 years old who had recovered from COVID-19. Sequenced input: PBMCs or T cells enriched from blood (not recorded which).

The CDR3 sequence: CASSAQGASVTEAFF. CDR3 DNA: TGTGCCAGCAGTGCCCAGGGGGCTTCGGTCACTGAAGCTTTCTTT. This chain links TRBV2 with TRBJ1-1, with 8 bases fitting TRBD1. J gave up 4 bases and V 4 bases, and 8 bases lay outside the gene matches. Looked up from germline, CDR1 is SNHLY and CDR2 is FYNNEI. The CDR3 sequence is 15 residues long. The full variable domain, with the rest looked up from reference TRBV2 and TRBJ1-1, is EPEVTQTPSHQVTQMGQEVILRCVPISNHLYFYWYRQILGQKVEFLVSFYNNEISEKSEIFDDQFSVERPDGSNFTLKIRSTKLEDSAMYFCASSAQGASVTEAFFGQGTRLTVV.